The rows below give T cell receptor beta chains drawn from one sample of a study of cytomegalovirus exposure and HLA in healthy donors. Data came from immunoSEQ multiplex PCR; TCRdb stores just in-frame clones and leaves some out. The profile shows more than 250,000 clones, roughly 89% of them singletons. Sequencing was done on a sample of PBMCs. The receptor source for this set is a woman aged 18-35 years in good health and CMV-seronegative. CDR3s include the opening cysteine and the closing phenylalanine or tryptophan. The D gene is left open where the match is weak. Not all rows give a size; the values are once, few, many and, for expanded clones, a class.

abundance	v_gene	j_gene	d_gene	CDR3aa	CDR3nt
NA	TRBV11-2	TRBJ2-5	TRBD2	CASSHPGGTSETQYF	TGTGCCAGCAGCCACCCGGGCGGGACTAGTGAGACCCAGTACTTC
NA	TRBV5-1	TRBJ2-1	NA	CASSGTGTHMNEQFF	TGCGCCAGCAGCGGTACCGGGACTCATATGAATGAGCAGTTCTTC
NA	TRBV9	TRBJ2-1	TRBD2	CASSSRIGLAGISNSYNEQFF	TGTGCCAGCAGCTCCCGAATCGGACTAGCGGGGATCTCCAACTCCTACAATGAGCAGTTCTTC
NA	TRBV14	TRBJ1-1	NA	CASSPTTGEAFF	TGTGCCAGCAGCCCTACGACAGGTGAAGCTTTCTTT
NA	TRBV7-6	TRBJ1-2	NA	CASSLGGVGVGGHYGYTF	TGTGCCAGCAGCTTAGGCGGTGTGGGTGTCGGGGGACACTATGGCTACACCTTC
NA	TRBV5-4	TRBJ1-2	NA	CASSLAGVHGYTF	TGTGCCAGCAGCTTGGCGGGGGTGCATGGCTACACCTTC
NA	TRBV5-4	TRBJ2-5	TRBD2	CASSSGGSGAEIQYF	TGTGCCAGCAGCTCGGGGGGGTCTGGGGCAGAGATCCAGTACTTC
NA	TRBV27	TRBJ2-5	TRBD1	CASSLHGTGFQETQYF	TGTGCCAGCAGTTTACATGGGACAGGCTTTCAAGAGACCCAGTACTTC
NA	TRBV7-8	TRBJ1-2	TRBD1	CASSSLTGSNYGYTF	TGTGCCAGCAGCTCCCTGACAGGGTCCAACTATGGCTACACCTTC
NA	TRBV25-1	TRBJ2-7	TRBD2	CASSEGLAGPSNEQYF	TGTGCCAGCAGTGAGGGACTAGCGGGACCATCGAACGAGCAGTACTTC
NA	TRBV2	TRBJ2-1	TRBD2	CASSRRYLAGGENNEQFF	TGTGCCAGCAGTCGCCGGTACTTAGCGGGAGGGGAGAACAATGAGCAGTTCTTC
NA	TRBV19	TRBJ2-7	TRBD2	CASSTAGAEQYF	TGTGCCAGTAGCACAGCGGGAGCCGAGCAGTACTTC
NA	TRBV29-1	TRBJ1-2	NA	CSVELLVGYGYTF	TGCAGCGTTGAATTGCTTGTCGGCTATGGCTACACCTTC
NA	TRBV5-1	TRBJ2-4	NA	CASRLEGGGRNIQYF	TGCGCCAGCCGACTGGAGGGAGGCGGAAGGAACATTCAGTACTTC
NA	TRBV27	TRBJ2-5	TRBD1	CASSLTGGLETQYF	TGTGCCAGCAGTTTGACAGGGGGCTTAGAGACCCAGTACTTC
NA	TRBV14	TRBJ1-2	TRBD1	CASSGRQGVYGYYGYTF	TGTGCCAGCAGCGGGCGACAGGGGGTCTATGGATACTATGGCTACACCTTC
NA	TRBV6-6	TRBJ2-7	TRBD2	CASSPRDSGNVYEQYF	TGTGCCAGCAGCCCCCGGGATAGCGGGAATGTCTACGAGCAGTACTTC
NA	TRBV7-2	TRBJ1-3	NA	CASSLAGQGSNTIYF	TGTGCCAGCAGCTTAGCGGGGCAGGGGTCAAACACCATATATTTT
few	TRBV6-1	TRBJ1-1	NA	CASSRGGVTEAFF	TGTGCCAGCAGCAGGGGAGGGGTCACTGAAGCTTTCTTT
NA	TRBV4-1	TRBJ2-2	NA	CASSQVNLGLDTGELFF	TGCGCCAGCAGCCAAGTTAATTTGGGGCTGGACACCGGGGAGCTGTTTTTT
NA	TRBV5-1	TRBJ1-5	TRBD1	CASSLGTGGNQPQHF	TGCGCCAGCAGCTTGGGGACAGGGGGGAATCAGCCCCAGCATTTT
once	TRBV10-3	TRBJ1-2	NA	CAISETTVLGIYGYTF	TGTGCCATCAGTGAGACGACAGTCTTGGGGATCTATGGCTACACCTTC
NA	TRBV6-5	TRBJ2-2	NA	CASKPGARNTGELFF	TGTGCCAGCAAGCCGGGAGCCAGAAACACCGGGGAGCTGTTTTTT
NA	TRBV5-1	TRBJ1-2	TRBD1	CASSSGQGVVGYGYTF	TGCGCCAGCAGCTCGGGACAGGGTGTAGTCGGCTATGGCTACACCTTC
NA	TRBV30	TRBJ1-1	TRBD1	CAWSDRGKTEAFF	TGTGCCTGGAGTGACAGGGGGAAGACTGAAGCTTTCTTT
NA	TRBV2	TRBJ2-3	TRBD2	CASFPLAGPTDTQYF	TGTGCCAGCTTTCCCCTAGCGGGACCCACAGATACGCAGTATTTT
NA	TRBV9	TRBJ2-5	NA	CARAGQIQETQYF	TGTGCCCGCGCGGGACAGATACAAGAGACCCAGTACTTC
NA	TRBV29-1	TRBJ2-7	TRBD2	CSVAGLAGGSYEQYF	TGCAGCGTGGCGGGACTAGCGGGAGGGTCCTACGAGCAGTACTTC
NA	TRBV5-6	TRBJ2-5	NA	CASSFLGAQETQYF	TGTGCCAGCAGCTTCCTAGGGGCCCAAGAGACCCAGTACTTC
once	TRBV4-3	TRBJ2-5	TRBD2	CASSQVTSGSGETQYF	TGCGCCAGCAGCCAAGTCACTAGCGGGAGTGGCGAGACCCAGTACTTC
NA	TRBV6-1	TRBJ2-7	NA	CASSVDSGVPYEQYF	TGTGCCAGCAGTGTGGATTCAGGGGTTCCCTACGAGCAGTACTTC
NA	TRBV19	TRBJ1-5	TRBD1	CASSIAWTGSHQPQHF	TGTGCCAGTAGTATAGCCTGGACAGGGAGTCATCAGCCCCAGCATTTT
NA	TRBV2	TRBJ2-2	TRBD1	CASAGTGATGELFF	TGTGCCAGTGCCGGGACAGGGGCCACCGGGGAGCTGTTTTTT
NA	TRBV28	TRBJ1-5	TRBD1	CATRTGYSNQPQHF	TGTGCCACTCGGACAGGATATAGCAATCAGCCCCAGCATTTT
NA	TRBV27	TRBJ2-7	TRBD1	CASSSPGDRGTYEQYF	TGTGCCAGCAGTTCCCCCGGGGACAGAGGAACCTACGAGCAGTACTTC